This TCR beta chain was obtained from a study of shared clonotypes between healthy human individuals. The naive CD8 population came from CD45RO-negative cells selected for CCR7, without terminally differentiated effector memory CD45RA+ cells. Repertoires were generated with immunoSEQ multiplex PCR, while TCRdb's copy carries only in-frame clones and drops some. The sample carries under 600,000 clones, roughly 98% recorded once. V was pared by 4 bases and J by 4 bases, with 11 bases between. CDR1 is SQVTM, CDR2 ANQGSEA, per germline. There are 13 residues in the CDR3. V gene TRBV29-1 combines with J gene TRBJ2-1; TRBD2 might be the D (6 bases). This TCR derives from a man younger than 40 in good health. Material for sequencing was naive CD8+ T cells sorted from blood. CDR3 sequence reads: CSVGRGAYNEQFF. The CDR3 DNA is TGCAGCGTTGGGAGGGGCGCTTACAATGAGCAGTTCTTC.